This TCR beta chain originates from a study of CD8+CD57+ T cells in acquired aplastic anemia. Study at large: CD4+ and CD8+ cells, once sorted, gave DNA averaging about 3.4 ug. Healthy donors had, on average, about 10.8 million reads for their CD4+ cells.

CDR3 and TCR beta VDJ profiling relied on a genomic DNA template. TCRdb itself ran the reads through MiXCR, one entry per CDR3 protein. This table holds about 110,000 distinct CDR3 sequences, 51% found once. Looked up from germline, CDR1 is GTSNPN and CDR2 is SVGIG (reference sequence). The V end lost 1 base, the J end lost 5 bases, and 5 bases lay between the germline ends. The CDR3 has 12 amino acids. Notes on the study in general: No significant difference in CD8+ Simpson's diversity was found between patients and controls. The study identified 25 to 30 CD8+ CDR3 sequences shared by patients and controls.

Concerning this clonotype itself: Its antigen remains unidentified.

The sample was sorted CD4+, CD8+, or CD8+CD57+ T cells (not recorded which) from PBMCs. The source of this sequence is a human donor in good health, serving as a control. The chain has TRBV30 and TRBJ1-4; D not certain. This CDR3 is CAWSGGNEKLFF. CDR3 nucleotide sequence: TGTGCCTGGAGTGGAGGGAATGAAAAACTGTTTTTT.